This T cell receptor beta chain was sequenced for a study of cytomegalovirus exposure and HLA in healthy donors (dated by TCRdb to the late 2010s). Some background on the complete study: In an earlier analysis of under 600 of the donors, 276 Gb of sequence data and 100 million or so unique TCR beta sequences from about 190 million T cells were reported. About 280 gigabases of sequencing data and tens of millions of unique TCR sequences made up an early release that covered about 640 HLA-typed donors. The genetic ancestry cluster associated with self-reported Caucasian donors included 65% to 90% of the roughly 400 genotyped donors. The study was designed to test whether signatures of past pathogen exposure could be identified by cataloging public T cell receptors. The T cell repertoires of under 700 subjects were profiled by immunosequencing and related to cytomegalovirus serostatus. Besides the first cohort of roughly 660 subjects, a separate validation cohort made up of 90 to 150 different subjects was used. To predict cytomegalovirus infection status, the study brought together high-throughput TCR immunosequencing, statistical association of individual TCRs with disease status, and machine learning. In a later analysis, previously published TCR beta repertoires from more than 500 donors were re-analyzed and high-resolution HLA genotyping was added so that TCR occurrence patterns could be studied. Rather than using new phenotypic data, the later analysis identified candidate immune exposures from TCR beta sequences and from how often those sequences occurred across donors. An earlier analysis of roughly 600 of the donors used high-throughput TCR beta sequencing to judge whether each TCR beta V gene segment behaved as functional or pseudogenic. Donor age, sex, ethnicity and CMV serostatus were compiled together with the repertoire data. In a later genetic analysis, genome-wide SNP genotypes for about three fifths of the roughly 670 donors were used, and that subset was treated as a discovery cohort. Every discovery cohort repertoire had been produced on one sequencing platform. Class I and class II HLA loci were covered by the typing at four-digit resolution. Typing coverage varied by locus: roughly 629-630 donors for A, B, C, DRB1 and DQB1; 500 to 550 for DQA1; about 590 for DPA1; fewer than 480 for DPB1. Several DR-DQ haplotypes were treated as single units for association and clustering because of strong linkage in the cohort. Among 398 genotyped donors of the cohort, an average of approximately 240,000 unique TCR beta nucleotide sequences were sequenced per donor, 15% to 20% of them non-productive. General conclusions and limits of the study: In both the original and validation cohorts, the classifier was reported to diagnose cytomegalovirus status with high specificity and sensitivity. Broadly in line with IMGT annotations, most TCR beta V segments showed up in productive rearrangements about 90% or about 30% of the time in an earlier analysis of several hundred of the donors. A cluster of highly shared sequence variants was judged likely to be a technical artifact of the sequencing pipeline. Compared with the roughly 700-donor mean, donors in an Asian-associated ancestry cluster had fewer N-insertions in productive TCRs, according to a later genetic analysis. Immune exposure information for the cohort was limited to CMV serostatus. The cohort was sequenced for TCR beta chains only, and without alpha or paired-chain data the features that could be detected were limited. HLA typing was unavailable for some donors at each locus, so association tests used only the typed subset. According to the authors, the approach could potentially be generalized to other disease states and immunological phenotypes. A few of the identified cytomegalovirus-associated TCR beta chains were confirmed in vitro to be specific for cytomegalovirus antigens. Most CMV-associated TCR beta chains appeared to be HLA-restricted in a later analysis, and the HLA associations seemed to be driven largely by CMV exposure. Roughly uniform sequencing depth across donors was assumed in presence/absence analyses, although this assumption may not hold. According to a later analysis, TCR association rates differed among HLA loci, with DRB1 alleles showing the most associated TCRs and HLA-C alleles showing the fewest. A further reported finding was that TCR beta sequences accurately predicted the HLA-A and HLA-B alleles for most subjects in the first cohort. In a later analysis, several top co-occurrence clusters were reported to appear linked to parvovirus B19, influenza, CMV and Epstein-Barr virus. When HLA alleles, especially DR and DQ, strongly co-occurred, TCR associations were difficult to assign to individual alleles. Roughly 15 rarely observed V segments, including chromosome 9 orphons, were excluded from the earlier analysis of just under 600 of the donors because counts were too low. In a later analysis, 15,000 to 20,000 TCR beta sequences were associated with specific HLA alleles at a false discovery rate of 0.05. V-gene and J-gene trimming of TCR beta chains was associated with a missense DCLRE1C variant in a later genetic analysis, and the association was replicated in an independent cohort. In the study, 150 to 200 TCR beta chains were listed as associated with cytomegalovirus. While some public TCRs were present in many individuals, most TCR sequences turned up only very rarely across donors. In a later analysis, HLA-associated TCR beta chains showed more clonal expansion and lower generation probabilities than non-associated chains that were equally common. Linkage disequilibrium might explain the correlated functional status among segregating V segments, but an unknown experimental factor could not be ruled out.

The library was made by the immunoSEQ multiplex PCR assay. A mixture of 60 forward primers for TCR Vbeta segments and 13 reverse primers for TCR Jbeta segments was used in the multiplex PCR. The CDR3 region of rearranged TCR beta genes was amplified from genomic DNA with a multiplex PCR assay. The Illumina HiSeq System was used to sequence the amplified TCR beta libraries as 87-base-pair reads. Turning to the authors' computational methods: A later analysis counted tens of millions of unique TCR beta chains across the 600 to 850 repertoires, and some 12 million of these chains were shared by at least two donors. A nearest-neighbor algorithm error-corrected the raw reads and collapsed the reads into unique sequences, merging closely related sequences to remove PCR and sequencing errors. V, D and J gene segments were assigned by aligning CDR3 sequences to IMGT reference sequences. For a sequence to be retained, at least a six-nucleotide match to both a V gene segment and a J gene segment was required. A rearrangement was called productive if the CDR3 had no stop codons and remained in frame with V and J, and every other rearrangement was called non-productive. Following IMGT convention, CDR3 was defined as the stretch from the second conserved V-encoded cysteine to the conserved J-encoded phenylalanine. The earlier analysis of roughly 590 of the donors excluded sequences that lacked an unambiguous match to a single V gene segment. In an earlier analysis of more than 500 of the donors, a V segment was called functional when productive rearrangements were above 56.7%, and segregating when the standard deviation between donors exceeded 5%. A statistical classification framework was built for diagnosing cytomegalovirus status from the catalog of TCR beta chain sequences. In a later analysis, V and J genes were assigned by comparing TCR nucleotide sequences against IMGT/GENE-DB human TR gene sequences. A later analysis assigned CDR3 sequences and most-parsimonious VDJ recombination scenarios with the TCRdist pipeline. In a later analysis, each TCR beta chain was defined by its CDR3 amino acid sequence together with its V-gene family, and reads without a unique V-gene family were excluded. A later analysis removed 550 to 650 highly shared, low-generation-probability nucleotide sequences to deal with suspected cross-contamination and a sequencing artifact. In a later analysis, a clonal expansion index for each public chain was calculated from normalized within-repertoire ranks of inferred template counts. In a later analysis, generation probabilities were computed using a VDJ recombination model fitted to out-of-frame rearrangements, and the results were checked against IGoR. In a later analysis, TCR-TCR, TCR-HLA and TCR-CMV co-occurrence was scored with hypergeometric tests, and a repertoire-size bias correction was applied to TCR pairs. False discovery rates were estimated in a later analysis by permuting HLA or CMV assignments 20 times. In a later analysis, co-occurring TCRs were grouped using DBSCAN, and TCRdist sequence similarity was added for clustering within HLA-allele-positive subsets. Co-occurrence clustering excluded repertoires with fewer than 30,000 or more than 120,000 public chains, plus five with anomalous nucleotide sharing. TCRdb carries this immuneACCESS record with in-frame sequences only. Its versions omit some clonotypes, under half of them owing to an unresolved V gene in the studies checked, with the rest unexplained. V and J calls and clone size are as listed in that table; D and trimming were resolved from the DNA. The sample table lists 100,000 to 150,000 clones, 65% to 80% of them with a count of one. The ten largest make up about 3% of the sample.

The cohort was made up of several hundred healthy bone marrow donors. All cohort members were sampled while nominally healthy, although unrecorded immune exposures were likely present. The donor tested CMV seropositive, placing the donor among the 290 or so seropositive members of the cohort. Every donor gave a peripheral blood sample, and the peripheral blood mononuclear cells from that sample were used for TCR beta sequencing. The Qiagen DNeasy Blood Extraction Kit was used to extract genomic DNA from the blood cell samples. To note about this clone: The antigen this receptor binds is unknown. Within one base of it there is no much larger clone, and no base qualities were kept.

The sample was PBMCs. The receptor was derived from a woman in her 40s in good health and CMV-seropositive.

The bases are TGCGCCAGCAGTGAAACAGTTGTACAAAATCAGCCCCAGCATTTT. Translation gives CASSETVVQNQPQHF. The receptor chain draws on TRBV4-1 and TRBJ1-5, with the D gene call left open. There are 15 amino acids in the CDR3, from cysteine to phenylalanine inclusive. Only the CDR3 DNA stays, 45 bases, in frame from base 1. Between the V and J ends, shortened by 6 bases and 4 bases respectively, the junction contains 16 bases. Reading the germline V gene gives CDR1 MGHRA and CDR2 YSYEKL.